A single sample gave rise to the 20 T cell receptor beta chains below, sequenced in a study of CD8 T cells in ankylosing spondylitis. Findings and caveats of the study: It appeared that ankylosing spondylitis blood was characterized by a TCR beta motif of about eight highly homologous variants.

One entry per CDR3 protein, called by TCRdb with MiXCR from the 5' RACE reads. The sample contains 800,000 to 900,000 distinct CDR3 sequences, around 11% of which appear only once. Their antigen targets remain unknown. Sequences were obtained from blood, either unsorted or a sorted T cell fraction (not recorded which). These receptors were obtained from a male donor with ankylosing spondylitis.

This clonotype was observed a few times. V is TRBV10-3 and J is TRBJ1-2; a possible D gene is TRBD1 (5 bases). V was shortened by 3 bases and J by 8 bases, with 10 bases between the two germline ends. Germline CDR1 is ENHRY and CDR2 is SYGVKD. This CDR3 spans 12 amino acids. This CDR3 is CAISERQTGYTF. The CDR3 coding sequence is TGTGCCATCAGTGAACGACAGACCGGCTACACCTTC.

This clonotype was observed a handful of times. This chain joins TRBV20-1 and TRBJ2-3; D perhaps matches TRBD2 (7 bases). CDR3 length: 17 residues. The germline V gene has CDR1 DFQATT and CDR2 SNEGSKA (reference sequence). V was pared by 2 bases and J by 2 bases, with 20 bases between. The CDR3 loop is CSARIRRGGAFTDTQYF. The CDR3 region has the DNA TGCAGTGCTAGAATCCGGAGAGGGGGGGCTTTCACAGATACGCAGTATTTT.

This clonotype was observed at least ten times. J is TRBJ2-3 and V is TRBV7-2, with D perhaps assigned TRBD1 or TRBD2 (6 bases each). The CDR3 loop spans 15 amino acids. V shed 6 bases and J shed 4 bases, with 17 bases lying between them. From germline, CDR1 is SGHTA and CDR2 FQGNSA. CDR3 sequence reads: CASRILPGAADTQYF. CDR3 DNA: TGTGCCAGCAGGATACTTCCGGGGGCAGCAGATACGCAGTATTTT.

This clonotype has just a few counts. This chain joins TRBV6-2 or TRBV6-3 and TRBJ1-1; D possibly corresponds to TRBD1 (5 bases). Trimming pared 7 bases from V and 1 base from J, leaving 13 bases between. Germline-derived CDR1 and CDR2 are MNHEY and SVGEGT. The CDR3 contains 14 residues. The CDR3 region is CASNRDGENTEAFF. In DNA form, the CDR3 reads TGTGCCAGCAACCGGGACGGTGAGAACACTGAAGCTTTCTTT.

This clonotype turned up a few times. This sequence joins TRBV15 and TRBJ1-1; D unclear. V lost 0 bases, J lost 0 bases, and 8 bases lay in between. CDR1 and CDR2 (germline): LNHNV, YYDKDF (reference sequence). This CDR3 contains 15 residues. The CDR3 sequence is CATSRDPAMNTEAFF. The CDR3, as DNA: TGTGCCACCAGCAGAGACCCGGCCATGAACACTGAAGCTTTCTTT.

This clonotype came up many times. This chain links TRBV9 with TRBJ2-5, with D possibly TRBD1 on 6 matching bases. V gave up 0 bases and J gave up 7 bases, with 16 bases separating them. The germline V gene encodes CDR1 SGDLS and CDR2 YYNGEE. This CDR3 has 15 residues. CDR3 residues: CASSVAPRGDVTQYF. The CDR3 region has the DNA TGTGCCAGCAGCGTAGCTCCCAGGGGAGATGTGACCCAGTACTTC.

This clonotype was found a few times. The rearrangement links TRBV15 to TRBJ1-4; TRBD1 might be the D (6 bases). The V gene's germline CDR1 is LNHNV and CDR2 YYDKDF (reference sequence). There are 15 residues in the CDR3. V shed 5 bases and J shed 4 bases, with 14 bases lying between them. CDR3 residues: CATSPWGQSNEKLFF. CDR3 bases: TGTGCCACCAGCCCCTGGGGACAAAGTAATGAAAAACTGTTTTTT.

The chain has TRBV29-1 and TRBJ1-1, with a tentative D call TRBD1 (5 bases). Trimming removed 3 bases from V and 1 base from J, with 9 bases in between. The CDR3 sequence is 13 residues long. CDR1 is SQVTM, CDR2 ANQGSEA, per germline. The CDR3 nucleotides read TGCAGCGTTGAGGGGCCGGAGAACACTGAAGCTTTCTTT. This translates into CSVEGPENTEAFF.

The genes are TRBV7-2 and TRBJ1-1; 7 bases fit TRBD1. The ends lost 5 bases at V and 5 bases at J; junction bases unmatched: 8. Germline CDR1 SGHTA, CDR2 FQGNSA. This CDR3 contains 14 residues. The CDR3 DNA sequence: TGTGCCAGCAGCCCGCTGACAGGGAGAACTGAAGCTTTCTTT. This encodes CASSPLTGRTEAFF.

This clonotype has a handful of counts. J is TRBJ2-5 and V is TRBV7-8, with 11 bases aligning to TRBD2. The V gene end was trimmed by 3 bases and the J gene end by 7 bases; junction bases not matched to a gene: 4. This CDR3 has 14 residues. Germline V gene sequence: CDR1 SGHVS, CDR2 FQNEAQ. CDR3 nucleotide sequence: TGTGCCAGCAGCTTGGGACTAGCGGACGGGACCCAGTACTTC. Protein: CASSLGLADGTQYF.

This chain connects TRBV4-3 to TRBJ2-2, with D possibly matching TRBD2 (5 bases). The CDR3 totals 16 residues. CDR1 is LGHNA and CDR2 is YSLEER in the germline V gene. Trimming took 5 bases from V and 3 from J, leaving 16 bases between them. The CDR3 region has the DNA TGCGCCAGCAGCGTGTTTAGCGTGGTCGACACCGGGGAGCTGTTTTTT. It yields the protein CASSVFSVVDTGELFF.

The CDR3 sequence is CATSDSRDTLGEQYF. In DNA form, the CDR3 reads TGTGCCACCAGTGATTCCCGGGACACCTTGGGAGAGCAGTACTTC. V gene TRBV24-1 combines with J gene TRBJ2-7; tentatively, D is TRBD1 (6 bases). Trimming took 2 bases from V and 7 from J, leaving 17 bases between them. CDR1 is KGHDR, CDR2 SFDVKD, per germline. This CDR3 comprises 15 residues.

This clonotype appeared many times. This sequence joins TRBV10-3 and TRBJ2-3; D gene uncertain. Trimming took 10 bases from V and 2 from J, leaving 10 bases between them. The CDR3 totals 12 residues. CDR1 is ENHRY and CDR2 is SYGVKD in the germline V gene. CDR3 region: CATAQNTDTQYF. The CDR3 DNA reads TGTGCCACTGCACAGAACACAGATACGCAGTATTTT.

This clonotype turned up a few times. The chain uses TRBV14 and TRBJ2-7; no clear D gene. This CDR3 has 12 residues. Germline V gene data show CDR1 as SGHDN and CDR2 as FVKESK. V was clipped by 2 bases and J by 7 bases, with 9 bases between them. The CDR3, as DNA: TGTGCCAGCAGCCAAACGGACGGAGAGCAGTACTTC. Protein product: CASSQTDGEQYF.

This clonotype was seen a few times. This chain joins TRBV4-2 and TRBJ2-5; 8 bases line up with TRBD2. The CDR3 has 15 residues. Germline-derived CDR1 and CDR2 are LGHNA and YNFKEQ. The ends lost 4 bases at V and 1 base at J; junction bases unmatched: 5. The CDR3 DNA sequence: TGTGCCAGCAGCCGGACTAGCCGGGGCCAAGAGACCCAGTACTTC. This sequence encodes CASSRTSRGQETQYF.

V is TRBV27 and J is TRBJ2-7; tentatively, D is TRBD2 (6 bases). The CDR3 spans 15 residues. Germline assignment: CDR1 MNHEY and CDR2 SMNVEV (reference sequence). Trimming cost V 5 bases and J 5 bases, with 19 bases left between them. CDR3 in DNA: TGTGCCAGCAGTCAGAACGTAGCGGCAGGTAACGAGCAGTACTTC. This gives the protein CASSQNVAAGNEQYF.

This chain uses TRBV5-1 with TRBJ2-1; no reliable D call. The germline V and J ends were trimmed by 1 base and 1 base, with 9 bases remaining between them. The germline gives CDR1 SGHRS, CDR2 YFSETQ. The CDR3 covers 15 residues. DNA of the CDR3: TGCGCCAGCAGCTTGTACAGCCAGTCCTACAATGAGCAGTTCTTC. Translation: CASSLYSQSYNEQFF. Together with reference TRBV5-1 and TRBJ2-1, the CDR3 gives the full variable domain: KAGVTQTPRYLIKTRGQQVTLSCSPISGHRSVSWYQQTPGQGLQFLFEYFSETQRNKGNFPGRFSGRQFSNSRSEMNVSTLELGDSALYLCASSLYSQSYNEQFFGPGTRLTVL.

The CDR3 sequence: CASSHPSGGLLQETQYF. The CDR3 region has the DNA TGCGCCAGCAGCCACCCTAGCGGGGGCCTCCTCCAAGAGACCCAGTACTTC. V is TRBV5-1 and J is TRBJ2-5; TRBD2 matches at 10 bases. The V segment lost 4 bases and the J segment 1 base; nucleotides outside the gene matches: 10. Germline CDR1 is SGHRS and CDR2 is YFSETQ. The CDR3 is made up of 17 amino acids.

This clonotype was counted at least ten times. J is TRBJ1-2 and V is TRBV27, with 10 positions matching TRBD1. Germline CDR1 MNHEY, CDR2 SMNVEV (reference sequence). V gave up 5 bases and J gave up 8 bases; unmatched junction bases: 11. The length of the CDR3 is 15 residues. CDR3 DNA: TGTGCCAGCAGTGCAGGGGGACAGGGGCGACCGGGCTACACCTTC. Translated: CASSAGGQGRPGYTF.

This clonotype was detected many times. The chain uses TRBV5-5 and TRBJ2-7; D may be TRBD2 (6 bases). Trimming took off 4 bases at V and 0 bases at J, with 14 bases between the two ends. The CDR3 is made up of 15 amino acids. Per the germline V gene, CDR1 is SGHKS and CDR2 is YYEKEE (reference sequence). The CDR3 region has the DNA TGTGCCAGCAGCATCGGGACGGGAGACTCCTACGAGCAGTACTTC. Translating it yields CASSIGTGDSYEQYF. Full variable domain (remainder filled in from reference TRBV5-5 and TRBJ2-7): DAGVTQSPTHLIKTRGQQVTLRCSPISGHKSVSWYQQVLGQGPQFIFQYYEKEERGRGNFPDRFSARQFPNYSSELNVNALLLGDSALYLCASSIGTGDSYEQYFGPGTRLTVT.